The T cell receptor (beta chain) under discussion was sequenced for a study of blood T cell repertoires in COVID-19. Study-level information: Researchers got acute and convalescent COVID-19 samples from the United States, Italy and Spain. PBMCs, B-cell-depleted T cells, or T cells were the source of the cDNA or gDNA that made up the material.

The CDR3 is 19 amino acids. Germline-derived CDR1 and CDR2 are SEHNR and FQNEAQ (reference sequence). V lost 5 bases to trimming and J lost 3 bases; unmatched junction nucleotides: 15. As handled by the study authors: Nucleated cell number was recorded as an estimate derived from reference gene primer amplification. This table comes from immunoSEQ multiplex PCR, and its TCRdb copy is limited to in-frame clones, with some not included. The V and J calls and clone size are taken from that table; D and trimming were inferred from the DNA. Among around 180,000 clones listed, around 83% were seen once. The V gene is TRBV7-9, the J gene TRBJ2-1, with 11 bases identical to TRBD2. Material for sequencing was peripheral blood. The receptor was derived from a young woman with active or convalescent COVID-19. The DNA of the CDR3 is TGTGCCAGCAGCCCCTGGACTAGCGGGTCTGGGGATTTCTACAATGAGCAGTTCTTC. As protein: CASSPWTSGSGDFYNEQFF. Looking up the rest from reference TRBV7-9 and TRBJ2-1 gives the full variable domain: DTGVSQNPRHKITKRGQNVTFRCDPISEHNRLYWYRQTLGQGPEFLTYFQNEAQLEKSRLLSDRFSAERPKGSFSTLEIQRTEQGDSAMYLCASSPWTSGSGDFYNEQFFGPGTRLTVL.